This TCR beta chain comes out of a study of tumor-infiltrating lymphocytes in primary liver carcinoma. Across the study: The patients comprised men and women between the ages of 30 and 69 years. General study points: Relative to tumor region pairs, the tumor-adjacent and tumor-blood pairs showed overlap that was lower.

The germline CDR1 and CDR2 sequences are MDHEN and SYDVKM. The CDR3 spans 10 residues. The researchers produced TCR beta cDNA from approximately 460 ng total RNA with a constant-region primer. Three rounds of nested multiplex PCR with slightly modified ARM-PCR produced TCR beta libraries. TRBV1-TRBV30 forward and Cbeta reverse primers drove the first two approximately 10-cycle rounds. In TCRdb, the multiplex PCR reads were re-called with MiXCR into one record per CDR3 protein. The table has about 200,000 distinct CDR3 sequences, over 80% seen once. Scientists recovered RNA and DNA together from roughly 20-30 mg of unsorted bulk tissue. Over 80% of the cells were viable tumor cells in every tumor sample. A note on this clonotype: Its target is not known. A much larger clone is a single base away; this may be a read error.

The rearrangement joins TRBV28 to TRBJ2-7; D unclear. The sequence was obtained from a man aged 35 to 55 with primary liver carcinoma and hepatitis B virus infection. The specimen was tumor tissue from primary liver carcinoma. CDR3 in DNA: TGTGCCAGCAAAGACGGCGAGCAGTGCTTC. It is translated as CASKDGEQCF.